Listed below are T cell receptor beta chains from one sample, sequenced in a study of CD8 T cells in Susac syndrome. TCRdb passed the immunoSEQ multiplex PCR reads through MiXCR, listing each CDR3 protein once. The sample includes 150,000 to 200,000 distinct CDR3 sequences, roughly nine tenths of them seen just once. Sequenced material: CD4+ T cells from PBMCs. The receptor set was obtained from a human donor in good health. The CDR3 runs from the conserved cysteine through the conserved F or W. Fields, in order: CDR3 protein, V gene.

CDR3aa: CASRVGPGGQFF
v_gene: TRBV2

CDR3aa: CAGRDRVFIEQFF
v_gene: TRBV2

CDR3aa: CAWSVHRQGDEQYF
v_gene: TRBV30

CDR3aa: CASSLTVSNQPQHF
v_gene: TRBV3-1

CDR3aa: CASTPEGNTEAFF
v_gene: TRBV27

CDR3aa: CASSRPGQGEKLFF
v_gene: TRBV7-2

CDR3aa: CASRVQEGSRSGANVLTF
v_gene: TRBV6-1

CDR3aa: CASSQRLAAEQYF
v_gene: TRBV11-3

CDR3aa: CASSRDRATTGYGYTF
v_gene: TRBV12-3/TRBV12-4

CDR3aa: CSVDNSYNEKLFF
v_gene: TRBV29-1

CDR3aa: CASSLGQGTGTNEKLFF
v_gene: TRBV5-6

CDR3aa: CASSGISGLNYGYTF
v_gene: TRBV18

CDR3aa: CASRAAGTGYSYEQYF
v_gene: TRBV28

CDR3aa: CSGSEGGGNQPQHF
v_gene: TRBV20-1

CDR3aa: CASSYSAPTSGSYEQYF
v_gene: TRBV6-5

CDR3aa: CASSEALQGTDTQYF
v_gene: TRBV2

CDR3aa: CASSIPRELPSTDTQYF
v_gene: TRBV23-1

CDR3aa: CSARTKDGWDTEAFF
v_gene: TRBV20-1

CDR3aa: CASSFDNQPQHF
v_gene: TRBV12-3/TRBV12-4

CDR3aa: CASLLDYEQYF
v_gene: TRBV2

CDR3aa: CASSLQENTGELFF
v_gene: TRBV4-1

CDR3aa: CASSLGASVTYEQYF
v_gene: TRBV7-9

CDR3aa: CASSYHLDDGYTF
v_gene: TRBV6-5

CDR3aa: CASSLFTGELFF
v_gene: TRBV3-1

CDR3aa: CSAKPSDRATDYGYTF
v_gene: TRBV20-1

CDR3aa: CASSEGGWTDTQYF
v_gene: TRBV2

CDR3aa: CASSSLDRGGYTF
v_gene: TRBV28

CDR3aa: CSVEIGWGQGYYGYTF
v_gene: TRBV29-1

CDR3aa: CASSIAGGSYEQYF
v_gene: TRBV7-9

CDR3aa: CASSPTAIELVSTEAFF
v_gene: TRBV18

CDR3aa: CSVEDPRRRNTEAFF
v_gene: TRBV29-1

CDR3aa: CASSQGALAGSGANVLTF
v_gene: TRBV9

CDR3aa: CASSPQTGAYNSPLHF
v_gene: TRBV18

CDR3aa: CAWRPGGGNIQYF
v_gene: TRBV30

CDR3aa: CASSLRGESQPQHF
v_gene: TRBV12-3/TRBV12-4

CDR3aa: CSAREPGWGKLFF
v_gene: TRBV20-1

CDR3aa: CASGRPSGALVGYTF
v_gene: TRBV28

CDR3aa: CASSSTGDETQYF
v_gene: TRBV7-2

CDR3aa: CASSSRDRASYEQYF
v_gene: TRBV7-2

CDR3aa: CASSLFLGDTTGELFF
v_gene: TRBV18

CDR3aa: CASSPQTGSYEQYF
v_gene: TRBV18

CDR3aa: CARGANTGELFF
v_gene: TRBV7-2

CDR3aa: CSVSELAGAAEQFF
v_gene: TRBV29-1

CDR3aa: CASISRGLLEQYF
v_gene: TRBV7-7

CDR3aa: CASSRVGQDQETQYF
v_gene: TRBV5-4

CDR3aa: CASSARWAADTQYF
v_gene: TRBV9

CDR3aa: CASSPRDIGWSGANVLTF
v_gene: TRBV5-1

CDR3aa: CASSPPGSLTDTQYF
v_gene: TRBV18

CDR3aa: CASSLRAAQTVEQYF
v_gene: TRBV7-9

CDR3aa: CASSQGPTSGGNAGELFF
v_gene: TRBV4-3

CDR3aa: CASRSDREGNSPLHF
v_gene: TRBV6-5

CDR3aa: CSASGPGGKNTGELFF
v_gene: TRBV20-1

CDR3aa: CAWIPKALRAFF
v_gene: TRBV30

CDR3aa: CSAIQRERSGEQFF
v_gene: TRBV20-1

CDR3aa: CSARFRGPATEAFF
v_gene: TRBV20-1

CDR3aa: CASSLLGVEASPLHF
v_gene: TRBV7-9

CDR3aa: CASKSHNQPQHF
v_gene: TRBV28

CDR3aa: CASSDLGRTQYF
v_gene: TRBV10-2

CDR3aa: CASSLMQGGAETQYF
v_gene: TRBV12-3/TRBV12-4

CDR3aa: CASSQEDRGGGGYTF
v_gene: TRBV3-1